The 12 T cell receptor beta chains in this list originate from one sample, sequenced in a study of blood T cell repertoires in COVID-19. Assay: immunoSEQ multiplex PCR; the TCRdb copy retains only in-frame clones and omits some. This repertoire shows roughly 200,000 clones, about 77% found once; its top ten account for about 3%. Sequenced sample: peripheral blood. The origin of the receptors is a woman of 80 years or more with active or convalescent COVID-19.

V gene TRBV27 combines with J gene TRBJ1-1, with 8 bases fitting TRBD1. Germline-derived CDR1 and CDR2 are MNHEY and SMNVEV (reference sequence). The V gene end was trimmed by 4 bases and the J gene end by 1 base; junction bases not matched to a gene: 2. The CDR3 consists of 14 residues. For the CDR3, the DNA is TGTGCCAGCAGTTATGGACAGGGGAACACTGAAGCTTTCTTT. Residues: CASSYGQGNTEAFF.

The chain has TRBV5-6 and TRBJ2-1; TRBD2 agrees at 8 bases. The ends lost 0 bases at V and 6 bases at J; junction bases unmatched: 8. CDR1 is SGHDT, CDR2 YYEEEE, per germline. The CDR3 consists of 16 residues. CDR3 amino acids: CASSLGLTSAGNEQFF. DNA of the CDR3: TGTGCCAGCAGCTTGGGTCTGACTAGCGCGGGCAATGAGCAGTTCTTC.

The chain employs TRBV5-1 and TRBJ1-4, with D possibly TRBD1 on 5 matching bases. From germline, CDR1 is SGHRS and CDR2 YFSETQ. CDR3 length equals 15 residues. Trimming took off 6 bases at V and 6 bases at J, with 18 bases between the two ends. The CDR3 DNA sequence: TGCGCCAGCACCGACCCCAGGGAGGGTGATGAAAAACTGTTTTTT. It is translated as CASTDPREGDEKLFF.

The V call is TRBV28, the J call TRBJ1-1; D unresolved. The V gene's germline CDR1 is MDHEN and CDR2 SYDVKM. The CDR3 contains 14 residues. V dropped 5 bases and J dropped 1 base, with 11 bases sitting between them. CDR3 sequence (DNA): TGTGCCAGCAGTGACTCCGGGAGGAACACTGAAGCTTTCTTT. Protein product: CASSDSGRNTEAFF.

This chain uses TRBV19 with TRBJ1-6, with 9 bases fitting TRBD1. CDR3 length: 15 residues. Trimming took 9 bases from V and 6 from J; bases not matched to a gene: 9. CDR1 is LNHDA, CDR2 SQIVND, per germline (reference sequence). Here the CDR3 DNA reads TGTGCCAGCAGCGCCGGGACAGGGATTAATTCACCCCTCCACTTT. Its protein product is CASSAGTGINSPLHF.

V gene TRBV2 combines with J gene TRBJ1-1; D possibly corresponds to TRBD1 (5 bases). The CDR3 loop spans 13 amino acids. The V end was cut by 6 bases, the J end by 11 bases, with 19 bases between. Per germline, CDR1 SNHLY and CDR2 FYNNEI. The CDR3, as DNA: TGTGCCAGCAGCCCCGGACAACTATTTACGGCTTTCTTT. It yields the protein CASSPGQLFTAFF.

The CDR3 nucleotides are TGTGCCAGCAGTGAAGCAAGGGGGGATACGCAGTATTTT. It yields the protein CASSEARGDTQYF. The chain has TRBV2 and TRBJ2-3, with D perhaps TRBD1 (6 bases). The CDR3 spans 13 residues. CDR1 SNHLY and CDR2 FYNNEI come from the germline V gene. V was cut by 0 bases and J by 6 bases, with 7 bases left in between.

V and J are TRBV7-3 and TRBJ1-5; D is uncertain. Looked up from germline, CDR1 is SGHTA and CDR2 is FQGTGA. V was cut by 3 bases and J by 7 bases, with 10 bases left in between. This CDR3 has 13 residues. CDR3 amino acids: CASSFRATQPQHF. For the CDR3, the DNA is TGTGCCAGCAGCTTTCGCGCAACCCAGCCCCAGCATTTT. The full variable domain, in which reference TRBV7-3 and TRBJ1-5 provide the parts outside the CDR3, is GAGVSQTPSNKVTEKGKYVELRCDPISGHTALYWYRQSLGQGPEFLIYFQGTGAADDSGLPNDRFFAVRPEGSVSTLKIQRTERGDSAVYLCASSFRATQPQHFGDGTRLSIL.

Only a few counts were recorded for this clone. The genes are TRBV5-1 and TRBJ2-3, with D maybe TRBD1 (6 bases). The CDR3 sequence is 16 residues long. V was trimmed by 2 bases and J by 1 base, leaving 14 bases between them. Germline CDR1 reads SGHRS; CDR2 reads YFSETQ. Here the CDR3 reads CASSLIQGLGTDTQYF. CDR3 nucleotide sequence: TGCGCCAGCAGCTTAATACAGGGTTTGGGCACAGATACGCAGTATTTT.

The CDR3, as DNA: TGTGCCAGCAGCGTATTAGGGGTTGCTGGTGGCTACACCTTC. Its translation is CASSVLGVAGGYTF. The chain combines TRBV9 with TRBJ1-2; a weak D match, TRBD1 (5 bases). The CDR3 covers 14 residues. Germline values: CDR1 SGDLS, CDR2 YYNGEE. The germline V and J ends were trimmed by 1 base and 7 bases, with 14 bases remaining between them.

The chain couples TRBV9 to TRBJ2-7; 11 bases map to TRBD2. Germline V gene data show CDR1 as SGDLS and CDR2 as YYNGEE. The CDR3 has 16 amino acids. After removal of 0 bases from V and 4 bases from J, the junction contained 6 bases not matched to a gene. In nucleotides, the CDR3 is TGTGCCAGCAGCGTAGCTTTGACTAGCGGGGTGTACGAGCAGTACTTC. Translating it yields CASSVALTSGVYEQYF.

CDR3 sequence reads: CASSEWGQGYNEQFF. The CDR3 nucleotides are TGTGCCAGCAGTGAATGGGGACAGGGTTACAATGAGCAGTTCTTC. This chain uses TRBV2 with TRBJ2-1; 9 nucleotides line up with TRBD1. The V and J ends lost 2 bases and 4 bases, in that order; junction bases with no gene match: 3. The CDR3 sequence is 15 residues long. Germline V CDR1 and CDR2: SNHLY, FYNNEI.